This T cell receptor beta chain emerged from a study of T-cell reconstitution after alpha-beta-depleted transplantation in children. Between the trimmed V and J ends, which lost 0 bases and 5 bases, there was a span of 7 bases. Germline CDR1 SEHNR, CDR2 FQNEAQ (reference sequence). The CDR3 extends over 13 amino acids. Unique molecular identifiers were built into the TCRbeta library. A single record per CDR3 protein comes from TCRdb applying MiXCR to the PCR reads. The table records fewer than 350,000 distinct CDR3 sequences, around 7.3% of them present only once. Whole-study results and caveats: By about two months after transplant, alpha-beta T cells reportedly arose from several hundred graft clones that had expanded. Newly produced T cells mostly provided counts and TCRbeta diversity after one year, as hyperexpanded clones declined. Surviving recipient T cells and thymic progenitors produced the high day-60 TCRbeta diversity seen in some patients.

This clonotype has ten or more counts. The antigen is unknown. The chain carries TRBV7-9 and TRBJ2-5; D uncertain. The specimen comprised peripheral blood, sampled 360 days after TCRalphabeta/CD19-depleted stem cell transplant. This clonotype was obtained from a female patient aged 2-9 years who had a stem cell transplant for Fanconi anemia, so the T cells may come from the graft donor. Here the CDR3 DNA reads TGTGCCAGCAGCTTAGCCCCCCTGGAGACCCAGTACTTC. The encoded protein is CASSLAPLETQYF.